This T cell receptor beta chain originates from a study of shared clonotypes between healthy human individuals. Across the whole study: The composition of the donors was two women and a few men aged 18 to 49. Plates per donor: three CD4 naive, three CD4 memory, two CD8 naive, one CD8 memory. Findings of the study overall: A generally larger estimated richness was seen in naive subsets than in memory subsets.

The repertoire was sequenced with immunoSEQ multiplex PCR; TCRdb's copy has only in-frame clones and lacks some. The sample yields about 700,000 clones, roughly 70% seen once. Memory CD4+ cells were the fraction left after CD45RA+ naive selection. To note about this clone: Its specificity is not known.

V lost 7 bases and J 6 bases, leaving 8 bases between the germline ends. Germline CDR1 and CDR2: LNHDA and SQIVND (reference sequence). The length of the CDR3 is 11 residues. The sample was memory CD4+ T cells sorted from blood. Subset indicated: CD45RA-negative fraction. The chain joins TRBV19 to TRBJ2-3, with D unresolved. The receptor was derived from a woman aged 25 to 39 in good health. The CDR3: CASTGWDTQYF. For the CDR3, the DNA is TGTGCCAGTACTGGCTGGGATACGCAGTATTTT.